This TCR beta chain was captured in a study of blood T cell repertoires in COVID-19. Study-wide context: PBMCs, B-cell-depleted T cells, or T cells provided the cDNA or gDNA that made up the material.

CDR1 and CDR2 from the germline V gene are MGHRA and YSYEKL. V lost 0 bases and J lost 3, with 12 bases in between. This CDR3 has 15 residues. Only in-frame clones appear in the TCRdb table, and some are missing; sequencing was by immunoSEQ multiplex PCR. Found here are fewer than 30,000 clones, approximately 89% of them singletons; the top ten hold roughly 19%. Sequenced sample: peripheral blood. The sequence was obtained from a human donor in a cohort sampled during active COVID-19. V and J are TRBV4-1 and TRBJ2-7; D possibly corresponds to TRBD1 (6 bases). CDR3 nucleotide sequence: TGCGCCAGCAGCCAAGATAAGGGACAACTCTACGAGCAGTACTTC. This codes for CASSQDKGQLYEQYF.